Below, one TCR beta chain is given with its context. The germline gives CDR1 SEHNR, CDR2 FQNEAQ (reference sequence). V lost 5 bases to trimming and J lost 10 bases, with 6 bases between them. The CDR3 runs to 10 residues. This record comes from a study of cytomegalovirus exposure and HLA in healthy donors. Generated by immunoSEQ multiplex PCR, the TCRdb table keeps only in-frame clones and is missing some. The sample holds around 100,000 clones, 85% seen once. The TCR originated in a man aged 18 to 29 in good health and CMV-seropositive. The chain joins TRBV7-9 to TRBJ1-3; no firm D call. Sequencing was done on a sample of PBMCs. The DNA of the CDR3 is TGTGCCAGCAGCATAAATACCATATATTTT. It specifies CASSINTIYF.